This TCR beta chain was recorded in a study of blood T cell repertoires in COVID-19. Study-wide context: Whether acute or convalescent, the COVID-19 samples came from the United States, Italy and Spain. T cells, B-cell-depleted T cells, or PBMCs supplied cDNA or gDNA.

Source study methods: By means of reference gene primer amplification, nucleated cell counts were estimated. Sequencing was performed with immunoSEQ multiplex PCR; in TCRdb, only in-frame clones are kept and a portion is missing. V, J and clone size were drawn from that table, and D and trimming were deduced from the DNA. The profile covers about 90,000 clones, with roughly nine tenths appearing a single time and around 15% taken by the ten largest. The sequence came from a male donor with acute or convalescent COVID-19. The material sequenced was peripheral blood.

The CDR3 region has the DNA TGTGCCAGCAGCACAGGGGGAGGGGGTGGCAATCAGCCCCAGCATTTT. Protein sequence: CASSTGGGGGNQPQHF. The V gene is TRBV6-6, the J gene TRBJ1-5; 8 nucleotides align to TRBD1. The CDR3 loop spans 16 amino acids. V gave up 6 bases and J gave up 2 bases; unmatched junction bases: 9. Germline lookup yields CDR1 MNHNY and CDR2 SVGAGI (reference sequence).